This paragraph reports one T cell receptor beta chain. The antigen is not known. The CDR3 loop spans 16 amino acids. The trim removed 1 base at V and 4 bases at J, leaving 4 bases unmatched. Germline lookup yields CDR1 KGHSH and CDR2 LQKENI. This entry is derived from a study of cytomegalovirus exposure and HLA in healthy donors. Study in general: Clustering assigned roughly 81% of the approximately 400 genotyped donors to the Caucasian-associated ancestry cluster.

Primers: 60 Vbeta forward and 13 Jbeta reverse. Data came from immunoSEQ multiplex PCR; TCRdb stores just in-frame clones and leaves some out. Of under 150,000 clones listed, roughly 82% are singletons. Regarding the study as a whole: The productive fraction for most TCR beta V segments was about 87% or about 30% in an earlier analysis.

The receptor was isolated from a man aged 45-65 years in good health and CMV-seronegative. J is TRBJ2-3 and V is TRBV18; 11 nucleotides match TRBD2. Sequencing input: PBMCs. The CDR3 DNA is TGTGCCAGCTCACCACTGACTAGCGGGGTGGCAGATACGCAGTATTTT. It specifies CASSPLTSGVADTQYF.